This T cell receptor beta chain stems from a study of blood T cell repertoires in COVID-19 (dated by TCRdb to 2018 to 2021). For the study in its entirety: Samples from collaborators originated in the United States, Italy and Spain and spanned both the acute and convalescent phases of COVID-19. Where available, HLA class I and class II types were taken from metadata supplied by the sample provider and were not determined by assay-based typing. The prospective study material was composed of cDNA or gDNA derived from T cells, B-cell-depleted T cells, or PBMCs. The samples were drawn from the first 160 participants of the ongoing ImmuneRACE study and from 1,254 subjects provided by 6 global collaborators. Deeply sampled blood TCRbeta repertoires from subjects exposed to, actively infected with, or recovered from COVID-19 were included in the dataset. A de-identified subject ID, COVID-19 status, age in years and sex were almost always included in the sample metadata. A freely available public database, intended as a resource for researchers studying the immune response to SARS-CoV-2, is where the repertoires were released. Findings and caveats that apply to the study as a whole: Clinical and demographic metadata were provided uncurated, with the amount varying by source and participant.

Worth noting for this clone: Its binding antigen is unknown. One base away there is no much larger clone; base qualities are not given.

Collaborating institutions collected whole blood in K2EDTA tubes following their own protocols. For TCRbeta analysis, collaborators shipped samples as frozen whole blood, isolated PBMCs, or DNA extracted from either of those sample types. The immunoSEQ Assay, a bias-controlled multiplex PCR, was used to amplify TCRbeta CDR3 regions from genomic DNA. In the paper's pipeline: The number of nucleated cells in each sample was estimated from the amplification of reference gene primers within the assay. Sequence reads were collapsed and filtered to measure the absolute abundance of every unique TCRbeta CDR3 rearrangement. Productive Simpson clonality was computed per sample as the square root of Simpson's diversity index over productive rearrangements. Not all clones reach the TCRdb copy of this immuneACCESS table, which keeps in-frame sequences only. Checked studies attribute under half of the gap to unresolved V genes and leave the rest unexplained. The V and J calls and clone size are taken from that table; D and trimming were inferred from the DNA. The table for this sample lists 200,000 to 300,000 clones; almost 85% of them were counted only once. The ten largest account for under 4.5% of the sample.

Reading the germline V gene (reference sequence) gives CDR1 SEHNR and CDR2 FQNEAQ. Trimming takes 2 bases off V and 4 bases off J; junction bases not matched to a gene: 11. Taken from cysteine to phenylalanine, the CDR3 has 17 residues. The only DNA kept is the CDR3, 51 bases in frame from the first base. The sequenced material came from peripheral blood. The V and J genes are TRBV7-9 and TRBJ2-1, and TRBD2 matches 7 of the central bases. The TCR sequence derives from a man in his forties or fifties with acute or convalescent COVID-19. The nucleotides read TGTGCCAGCAGCTTACGGCCCGAGGGCGGGAGTTACAATGAGCAGTTCTTC. Its product reads: CASSLRPEGGSYNEQFF.